The sequence of this TCR beta chain was determined in a study of human T cells and chemical hapten exposure (dated by TCRdb to the early 2020s). Looking at the study overall: For sensitization, 2% DPC in acetone was applied to a roughly 2 cm by roughly 2 cm area of upper inner arm skin. Throughout the study period of roughly 24 weeks, patients also received therapeutic DPC doses to the scalp every week. Patch testing was done on the upper back using Finn chambers containing 0.01% DPC, and results were scored after 6 days according to International Contact Dermatitis Research Group standards. Most of the patients in the cohort were female, and the cohort covered alopecia areata with under or over 50% scalp involvement, alopecia totalis and alopecia universalis. Libraries were pooled for sequencing, and variation in per-sample TCR yields was attributed mainly to small differences in library volumes within the pool. In alopecia patients, the study followed how the peripheral blood TCR repertoire changed in vivo over primary and secondary sensitization to diphenylcyclopropenone (DPC), a hapten. Patient blood was sampled pre-sensitization (week 0) and at 2, 6 and about 24 weeks after DPC sensitization. Blood for TCR sequencing was provided by twenty-nine alopecia patients at one to four time points (pre-sensitization, 2, 6 and 24 weeks). Here is what the overall study found, with its caveats: No change with DPC sensitization was found in the number of TCRs above 1 in 1000 frequency, and no evidence of global repertoire structure alterations was found. A positive correlation was found between the number of PT1 expanded TCRs and patch test score, with significance reached at thresholds 8, 16 and 32 but not 4. Repeated subsampling changed both the strength of the expansion versus patch-test correlation and the threshold at which the correlation became significant. Compared with pre-sensitization or healthy control sets, expanded TCRs formed significantly more large CDR3 similarity clusters, which is consistent with antigen-driven responses. Alopecia, a presumed autoimmune disease, was present in all patients, so the immune response of the patients might differ from that of healthy individuals.

A remark on this clonotype: Which antigen it targets is not known. It has no much larger one-base neighbor in the sample; base qualities were not kept.

Trimming at the junction amounts to 5 bases on V and 2 bases on J, and the germline ends lie 8 bases apart. The germline V gene (reference sequence) yields DFQATT for CDR1 and SNEGSKA for CDR2. There are 12 amino acids in the CDR3, from cysteine to phenylalanine inclusive. The kept DNA is CDR3 alone, 36 bases in frame from the first base. Library prep was done by RACE. Instrument used: NextSeq 500. Library preparation attached unique molecular identifiers to individual cDNA molecules for quantitative, reproducible TCR counting. Each blood RNA sample was used to sequence both TCR alpha and TCR beta chains. Turning to the authors' computational methods: A median of around 100,000 TCRs per sample was observed, with a range of about 20,000 to 700,000. V, J and CDR3 annotation of the TCR reads was carried out using the Decombinator software suite. For the PS versus PT1 abundance plots, all samples were subsampled to the same number of TCRs (28,000). Expanded TCRs were defined as absent before sensitization and observed at least eight times at the 2-week time point. The public reads were reanalyzed by TCRdb: fastp trimming at Q25, MiXCR alignment, in-frame beta chains only. A single entry per CDR3 protein holds the most common genes and DNA from its merged rows. The V and J calls come from TCRdb's annotation, not from the publication. The sample table shows 60,000 to 80,000 distinct CDR3 sequences, and approximately 32% are seen once. About 10% of the sample lies in the top ten.

The intended sense of this specimen's time point label: patch test 1, 2 weeks after DPC sensitization. The treatment or condition label, as the study defines it: therapeutic diphenylcyclopropenone sensitization with weekly scalp DPC. At every patch-test visit, the blood draw took place before the patch test was put on. Patients were eligible if aged 18 to 70, diagnosed with alopecia and judged suitable for DPC therapy, and pregnant patients were excluded. Total RNA was isolated from unfractionated whole blood collected in Tempus Blood RNA tubes. This chain joins TRBV20-1 to TRBJ2-3; the D gene remains uncertain. The starting material was whole blood, obtained in connection with sensitization to the hapten diphenylcyclopropenone (DPC). This clonotype was sampled from a middle-aged man with alopecia areata. Some clones in this sample may be carry-over from other donors' samples. The DNA is as follows: TGCAGTGCTCCTTTAGTCACAGATACGCAGTATTTT. Translated, this is CSAPLVTDTQYF.